A selection of T cell receptor beta chains follows, all from one sample in a study of graft-versus-host responses after intestinal transplantation. The data were produced by immunoSEQ multiplex PCR, yet TCRdb's version contains in-frame clones alone and is incomplete. This table holds about 18,000 clones, roughly 90% found once. Sequenced material: PBMCs, taken around 350 days after transplant. Receptor source: a human patient who received an intestinal transplant, so some T cells may come from the graft donor. CDR3s include the opening cysteine and the closing phenylalanine or tryptophan. The D gene is left open where the match is weak. Only some rows state a clone size, as once, few, many or a class for expanded clones.

D gene | J gene | clone size | CDR3 length | V gene | CDR3 protein | CDR3 DNA
- | TRBJ2-3 | - | 13 | TRBV7-3 | CASSGTGTDTQYF | TGTGCCAGCAGCGGAACAGGGACAGATACGCAGTATTTT
- | TRBJ2-3 | - | 16 | TRBV28 | CASSSVAEFSTDTQYF | TGTGCCAGCAGTTCCGTAGCGGAATTTAGCACAGATACGCAGTATTTT
TRBD1 | TRBJ1-5 | - | 14 | TRBV6-6 | CASTPDRVGQPQHF | TGTGCCAGCACCCCTGACAGGGTGGGTCAGCCCCAGCATTTT
TRBD2 | TRBJ2-3 | - | 14 | TRBV2 | CASSVPGLPDTQYF | TGTGCCAGCAGTGTACCGGGACTACCCGATACGCAGTATTTT
TRBD1 | TRBJ2-7 | - | 15 | TRBV5-1 | CASSPLGQRSYEQYF | TGCGCCAGCAGCCCATTGGGACAGCGCTCCTACGAGCAGTACTTC
TRBD1 | TRBJ1-5 | - | 12 | TRBV2 | CASRDRDQPQHF | TGTGCCAGCAGGGACAGGGATCAGCCCCAGCATTTT
- | TRBJ2-7 | - | 11 | TRBV29-1 | CSVGVTYEQYF | TGCAGCGTGGGAGTAACCTACGAGCAGTACTTC
- | TRBJ1-2 | - | 15 | TRBV7-8 | CASSFSRVFHYGYTF | TGTGCCAGCAGCTTCTCCAGGGTTTTTCACTATGGCTACACCTTC
- | TRBJ2-3 | - | 14 | TRBV28 | CASSFLTGGDTQYF | TGTGCCAGCAGTTTCTTGACAGGCGGGGATACGCAGTATTTT
- | TRBJ1-2 | - | 14 | TRBV28 | CASSSGGGSYGYTF | TGTGCCAGCAGTTCGGGAGGGGGGTCCTATGGCTACACCTTC
- | TRBJ2-7 | - | 11 | TRBV18 | CASSPNYEQYF | TGTGCCAGCTCACCCAACTACGAGCAGTACTTC
- | TRBJ2-7 | - | 14 | TRBV14 | CASSQDSGGYEQYF | TGTGCCAGCAGCCAAGATTCCGGGGGCTACGAGCAGTACTTC
TRBD1 | TRBJ1-2 | - | 15 | TRBV7-9 | CASSSTGYLGGGYTF | TGTGCCAGCAGCTCGACAGGGTACTTAGGAGGTGGCTACACCTTC
- | TRBJ1-1 | - | 12 | TRBV11-2 | CASSLDPGKAFF | TGTGCCAGCAGCTTAGATCCGGGGAAAGCTTTCTTT
- | TRBJ2-1 | - | 15 | TRBV12-5 | CASGLTGFSYNEQFF | TGTGCTAGTGGTTTGACAGGGTTCTCCTACAATGAGCAGTTCTTC
- | TRBJ2-7 | - | 14 | TRBV4-1 | CASSQDGPVYEQYF | TGCGCCAGCAGCCAAGATGGACCCGTTTACGAGCAGTACTTC
TRBD1 | TRBJ2-3 | - | 15 | TRBV6-4 | CASSDGQGSTDTQYF | TGTGCCAGCAGTGACGGACAGGGGAGCACAGATACGCAGTATTTT
TRBD2 | TRBJ2-5 | - | 19 | TRBV4-1 | CASSQGLTSGSPYQETQYF | TGCGCCAGCAGCCAAGGCTTAACTAGCGGGAGCCCGTACCAAGAGACCCAGTACTTC
- | TRBJ2-3 | - | 11 | TRBV6-1 | CASSLGDTQYF | TGTGCCAGCAGTCTAGGGGATACGCAGTATTTT
- | TRBJ1-1 | - | 11 | TRBV18 | CASSLGQPAFF | TGTGCCAGCTCGCTCGGGCAGCCAGCTTTCTTT
- | TRBJ2-5 | once | 12 | TRBV15 | CATSRDEETQYF | TGTGCCACCAGCAGAGACGAGGAGACCCAGTACTTC
- | TRBJ2-7 | - | 16 | TRBV7-9 | CASSLSIRRGLYEQYF | TGTGCCAGCAGCTTATCGATACGGCGGGGGCTCTACGAGCAGTACTTC
TRBD2 | TRBJ2-7 | - | 15 | TRBV7-2 | CASSLGGAGGYEQYF | TGTGCCAGCAGCTTAGGTGGGGCGGGGGGGTACGAGCAGTACTTC
- | TRBJ2-3 | - | 10 | TRBV27 | CARGSHTQYF | TGTGCCAGGGGGTCCCATACGCAGTATTTT
- | TRBJ2-7 | - | 14 | TRBV6-5 | CASSYARGAYEQYF | TGTGCCAGCAGTTACGCCAGGGGGGCCTACGAGCAGTACTTC
- | TRBJ2-7 | - | 11 | TRBV11-2 | CASSLAYEQYF | TGTGCCAGCAGCTTGGCCTACGAGCAGTACTTC
- | TRBJ2-7 | once | 14 | TRBV7-6 | CASSLGGTGYEQYF | TGTGCCAGCAGCTTAGGAGGAACCGGCTACGAGCAGTACTTC
TRBD1 | TRBJ1-5 | - | 15 | TRBV6-5 | CASSSGTGPPQPQHF | TGTGCCAGCAGCTCCGGGACAGGACCCCCTCAGCCCCAGCATTTT
- | TRBJ2-2 | - | 15 | TRBV5-1 | CASRANAGSTGELFF | TGCGCCAGCAGAGCAAACGCGGGGAGCACCGGGGAGCTGTTTTTT
- | TRBJ2-1 | once | 14 | TRBV27 | CASSADPWANEQFF | TGTGCCAGCAGTGCCGATCCTTGGGCCAATGAGCAGTTCTTC
- | TRBJ2-1 | - | 12 | TRBV28 | CASSLLVGEQFF | TGTGCCAGCAGTTTGCTAGTTGGTGAGCAGTTCTTC
TRBD1 | TRBJ2-1 | - | 16 | TRBV18 | CASSPTPGQGPNEQFF | TGTGCCAGCTCCCCTACCCCGGGACAGGGGCCGAATGAGCAGTTCTTC
TRBD2 | TRBJ2-7 | - | 13 | TRBV5-1 | CASSGLAGDEQYF | TGCGCCAGCAGTGGACTAGCGGGAGACGAGCAGTACTTC
- | TRBJ1-1 | once | 16 | TRBV28 | CASSSWRASMNTEAFF | TGTGCCAGCAGTTCGTGGAGGGCCTCTATGAACACTGAAGCTTTCTTT
- | TRBJ2-7 | - | 15 | TRBV19 | CASTRGWGGPFEQYF | TGTGCCAGTACCCGAGGATGGGGGGGGCCCTTCGAGCAGTACTTC
- | TRBJ1-6 | - | 17 | TRBV11-2 | CASSPNPPGSYNSPLHF | TGTGCCAGCAGCCCCAACCCCCCAGGCTCCTATAATTCACCCCTCCACTTT
TRBD2 | TRBJ2-7 | - | 15 | TRBV5-1 | CASSPLAGVSYEQYF | TGCGCCAGCAGCCCCCTAGCGGGAGTGTCATACGAGCAGTACTTC